The TCR beta chain under discussion was sequenced for a study of CD8 T cells in Susac syndrome. The RNA input was about 0.5 to 1 ug, and it was reverse transcribed with random hexamers. TCRdb processed the immunoSEQ multiplex PCR reads anew with MiXCR; each CDR3 protein has one entry. Of 100,000 to 150,000 distinct CDR3 sequences listed, 94% are singletons. Negative isolation yielded CD8+ and CD4+ T cells; FACS enriched TEMRA cells. The sequencing input was CD4+ T cells from PBMCs. This receptor was taken from a human donor in good health.

The CDR3 coding sequence is TGCAGCGCATCTCGCGGGAGTGGTTTAGGGGAGCTGTTTTTT. Amino acids: CSASRGSGLGELFF. This chain connects TRBV29-1 to TRBJ2-2; 7 bases align to TRBD2. Germline V CDR1 and CDR2: SQVTM, ANQGSEA. The CDR3 is 14 amino acids. J was trimmed by 8 bases and V by 7 bases; bases with no gene match: 13.